This record covers a single T cell receptor (beta chain). At one of its ends the junction is not consistent with the germline gene, which may arise from a read error. In the authors' workflow: Amplifying reference gene primers gave estimates of nucleated cell counts. Assay: immunoSEQ multiplex PCR; the TCRdb copy retains only in-frame clones and omits some. V and J calls and clone size are copied from that table; D and trimming were computed from the DNA. Of about 240,000 clones listed, 65% to 90% are singletons. Germline V CDR1 and CDR2: SSHAT, FNYEAQ (reference sequence). The CDR3 runs to 15 residues. These data are taken from a study of blood T cell repertoires in COVID-19. Study at large: Sites in the United States, Italy and Spain provided acute and convalescent COVID-19 samples. T cells, B-cell-depleted T cells, or PBMCs supplied cDNA or gDNA.

The clonotype comes from an older woman with acute or convalescent COVID-19. The chain joins TRBV7-7 to TRBJ2-5; TRBD2 might be the D (5 bases). The sample comprised peripheral blood. As DNA, the CDR3 is TGTGCTAGCAGCTCACCCGAAGAGGGCCAAGAGACCCAGTACTTC. It codes for CASSSPEEGQETQYF.